This T cell receptor (beta chain) was sequenced during a study of type 1 regulatory T cells. TCRdb reprocessed the reads via MiXCR and lists one record per CDR3 protein. Found here are over 55,000 distinct CDR3 sequences, about 60% of them singletons; the top ten hold 7.6%. To note about this clonotype: What it binds is not known.

The sequencing sample was made of cultured T cells, either the whole culture or a sorted T cell fraction (not recorded which). The sample's subset: Tr1-enriched cell product generated in vitro against host alloantigens. This clonotype was obtained from a human donor in good health.

The CDR3 sequence: CASSQATSGSWDYVEQYF. The DNA for the CDR3 is TGCGCCAGCAGCCAAGCTACTAGCGGGAGTTGGGACTACGTGGAGCAGTACTTC. J is TRBJ2-7 and V is TRBV4-3, with 11 bases matching TRBD2. V lost 1 base, J lost 7 bases, and 15 bases stayed unmatched. Germline-derived CDR1 and CDR2 are LGHNA and YSLEER. This CDR3 spans 18 amino acids.